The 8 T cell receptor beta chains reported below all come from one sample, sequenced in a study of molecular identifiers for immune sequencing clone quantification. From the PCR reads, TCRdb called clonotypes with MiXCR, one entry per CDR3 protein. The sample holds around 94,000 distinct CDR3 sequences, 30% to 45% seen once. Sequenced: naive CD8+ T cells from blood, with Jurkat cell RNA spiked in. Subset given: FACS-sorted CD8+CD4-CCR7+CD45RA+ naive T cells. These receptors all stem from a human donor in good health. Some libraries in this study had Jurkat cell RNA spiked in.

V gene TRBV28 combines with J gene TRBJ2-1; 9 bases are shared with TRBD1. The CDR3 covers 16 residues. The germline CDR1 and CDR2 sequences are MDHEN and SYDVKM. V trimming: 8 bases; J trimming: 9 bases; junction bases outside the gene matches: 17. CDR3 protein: CASGRDREGNYAEQFF. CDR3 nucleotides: TGTGCCAGCGGTCGGGACAGGGAGGGTAACTATGCTGAGCAGTTCTTC. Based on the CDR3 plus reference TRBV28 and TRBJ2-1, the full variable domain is DVKVTQSSRYLVKRTGEKVFLECVQDMDHENMFWYRQDPGLGLRLIYFSYDVKMKEKGDIPEGYSVSREKKERFSLILESASTNQTSMYLCASGRDREGNYAEQFFGPGTRLTVL.

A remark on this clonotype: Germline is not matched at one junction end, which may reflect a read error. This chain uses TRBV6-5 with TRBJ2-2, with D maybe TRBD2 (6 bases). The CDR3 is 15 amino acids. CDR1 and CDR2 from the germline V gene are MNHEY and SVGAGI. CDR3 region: CASSYSGGYTGELFF. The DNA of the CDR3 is TGTGCCAGCAGCTACTCCGGGGGATACACCGGGGAGCTGTTTTTT.

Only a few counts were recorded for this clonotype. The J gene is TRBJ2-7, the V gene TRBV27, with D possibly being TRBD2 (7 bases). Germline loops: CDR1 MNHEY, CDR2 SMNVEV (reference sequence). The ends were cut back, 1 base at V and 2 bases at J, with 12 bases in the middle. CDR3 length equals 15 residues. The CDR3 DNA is TGTGCCAGCAGTTTATTGGGGAGGGGGGCCTACGAGCAGTACTTC. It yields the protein CASSLLGRGAYEQYF.

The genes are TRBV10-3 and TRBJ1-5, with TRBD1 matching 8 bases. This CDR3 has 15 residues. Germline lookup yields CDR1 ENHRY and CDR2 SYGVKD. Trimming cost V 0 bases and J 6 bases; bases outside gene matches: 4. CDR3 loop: CAISESAGGFQPQHF. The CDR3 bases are TGTGCCATCAGTGAGTCGGCAGGGGGCTTTCAGCCCCAGCATTTT.

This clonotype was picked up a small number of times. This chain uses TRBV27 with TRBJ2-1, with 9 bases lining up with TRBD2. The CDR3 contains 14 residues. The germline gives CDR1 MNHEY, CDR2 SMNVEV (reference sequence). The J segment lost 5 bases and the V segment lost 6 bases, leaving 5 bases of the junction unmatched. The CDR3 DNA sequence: TGTGCCAGCAGGGGACTAGCTTGGCACAATGAGCAGTTCTTC. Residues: CASRGLAWHNEQFF.

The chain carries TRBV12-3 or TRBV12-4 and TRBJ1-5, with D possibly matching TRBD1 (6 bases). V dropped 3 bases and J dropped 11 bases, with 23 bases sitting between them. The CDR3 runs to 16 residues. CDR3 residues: CASSFLTGGLSWAQHF. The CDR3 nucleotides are TGTGCCAGCAGTTTTTTGACAGGTGGACTCTCATGGGCCCAGCATTTT.

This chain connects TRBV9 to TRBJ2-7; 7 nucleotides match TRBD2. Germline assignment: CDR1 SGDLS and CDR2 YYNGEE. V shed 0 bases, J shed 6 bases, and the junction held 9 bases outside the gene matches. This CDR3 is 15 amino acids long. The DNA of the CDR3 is TGTGCCAGCAGCGTAGGAGGACGCGGGAGAGGCGAGCAGTACTTC. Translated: CASSVGGRGRGEQYF.

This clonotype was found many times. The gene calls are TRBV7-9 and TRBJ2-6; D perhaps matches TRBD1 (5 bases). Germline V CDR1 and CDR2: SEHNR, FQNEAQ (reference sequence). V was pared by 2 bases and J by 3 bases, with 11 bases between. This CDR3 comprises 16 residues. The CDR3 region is CASSLSGHNGANVLTF. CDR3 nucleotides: TGTGCCAGCAGCTTAAGTGGACACAATGGGGCCAACGTCCTGACTTTC.